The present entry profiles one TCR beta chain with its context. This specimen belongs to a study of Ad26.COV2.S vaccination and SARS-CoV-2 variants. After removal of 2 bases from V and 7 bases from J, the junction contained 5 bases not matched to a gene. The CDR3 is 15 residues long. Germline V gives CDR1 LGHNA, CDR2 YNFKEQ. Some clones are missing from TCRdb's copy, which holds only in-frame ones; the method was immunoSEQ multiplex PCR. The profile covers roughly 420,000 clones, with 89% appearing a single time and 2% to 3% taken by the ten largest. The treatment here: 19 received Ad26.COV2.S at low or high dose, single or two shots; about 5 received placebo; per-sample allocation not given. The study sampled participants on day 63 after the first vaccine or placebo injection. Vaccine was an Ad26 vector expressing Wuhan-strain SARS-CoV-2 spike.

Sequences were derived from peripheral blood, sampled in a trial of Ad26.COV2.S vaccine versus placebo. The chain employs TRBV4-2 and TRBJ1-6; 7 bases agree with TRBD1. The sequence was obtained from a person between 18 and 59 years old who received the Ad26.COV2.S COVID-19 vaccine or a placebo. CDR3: CASSQPGQSNSPLHF. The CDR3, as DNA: TGTGCCAGCAGCCAACCGGGACAGTCGAATTCACCCCTCCACTTT.